The clone carrying this TCR beta chain was observed many times. The sample originates from a study of prognosis after radiotherapy for stage I lung cancer. Trimming removed 1 base from V and 9 bases from J, with 19 bases in between. The CDR3 totals 16 residues. From genomic DNA, TCR beta CDR3 was amplified by two-round multiplex PCR. Gene-specific primers for each TRBV and TRBJ gene drove first-round PCR. TCRdb reprocessed the multiplex PCR reads with MiXCR, giving one entry per CDR3 protein. There are some 56,000 distinct CDR3 sequences in the sample; about 30% occur only once, and 6% to 9% lies in the top ten.

This sequence originates from a donor aged 50 or older with non-small cell lung cancer. Here the sequenced sample was PBMCs, taken before or after stereotactic body radiation therapy (not recorded which). The genes are TRBV12-3 or TRBV12-4 and TRBJ2-1; no clear D gene. CDR3 bases: TGTGCCAGCAGTTTAGGTCCCGGCCGCCTTCCGCCTGAGCAGTTCTTC. This codes for CASSLGPGRLPPEQFF.